This T cell receptor beta chain was documented in a study of blood T cell repertoires in COVID-19. About the study: The samples span acute and convalescent COVID-19 from the United States, Italy and Spain.

As handled by the study authors: The assay estimated nucleated cells by amplifying reference gene primers. Sequencing used immunoSEQ multiplex PCR; TCRdb keeps in-frame clones, though not all of them. V, J and clone size are those of that table, while D and trimming were read from the DNA. The sample includes under 300,000 clones, approximately 87% seen only once; the top ten take around 12%. The sequence was obtained from a woman in her twenties or thirties with COVID-19, enrolled during active disease. The source material was peripheral blood.

This chain's CDR3 is CASSQTGGPDTQYF. The CDR3 bases are TGTGCCAGCAGCCAGACGGGGGGGCCAGATACGCAGTATTTT. The gene calls are TRBV4-2 and TRBJ2-3; 8 nucleotides agree with TRBD2. The CDR3 extends over 14 amino acids. J was trimmed by 4 bases and V by 3 bases; bases with no gene match: 3. Per germline, CDR1 LGHNA and CDR2 YNFKEQ.